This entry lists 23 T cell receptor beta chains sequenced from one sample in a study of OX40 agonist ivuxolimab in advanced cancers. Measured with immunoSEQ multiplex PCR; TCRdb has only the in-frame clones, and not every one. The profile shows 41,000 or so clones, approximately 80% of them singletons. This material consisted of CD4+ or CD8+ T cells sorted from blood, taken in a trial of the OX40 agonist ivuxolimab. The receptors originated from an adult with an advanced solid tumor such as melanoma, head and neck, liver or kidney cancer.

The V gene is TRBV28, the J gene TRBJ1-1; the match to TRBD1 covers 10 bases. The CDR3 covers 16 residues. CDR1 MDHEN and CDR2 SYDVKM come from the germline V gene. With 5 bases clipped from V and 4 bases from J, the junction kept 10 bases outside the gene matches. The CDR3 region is CASSPPGTGVATEAFF. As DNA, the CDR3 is TGTGCCAGCAGTCCACCGGGGACAGGGGTTGCCACTGAAGCTTTCTTT.

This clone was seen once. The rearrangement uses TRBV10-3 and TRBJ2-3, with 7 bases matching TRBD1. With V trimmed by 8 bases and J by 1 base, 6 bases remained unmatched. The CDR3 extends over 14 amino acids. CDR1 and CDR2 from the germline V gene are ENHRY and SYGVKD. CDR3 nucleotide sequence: TGTGCCATCGGACACACAGGGGGCACAGATACGCAGTATTTT. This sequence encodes CAIGHTGGTDTQYF.

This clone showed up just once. The CDR3 loop reads CASSYPGQGSSEQYF. CDR3 in DNA: TGTGCCAGCAGTTATCCGGGACAGGGTTCGTCTGAGCAGTACTTC. This chain connects TRBV6-5 to TRBJ2-7; 9 nucleotides match TRBD1. Germline CDR1 is MNHEY and CDR2 is SVGAGI. V gave up 3 bases and J gave up 7 bases; unmatched junction bases: 10. CDR3 size: 15 residues.

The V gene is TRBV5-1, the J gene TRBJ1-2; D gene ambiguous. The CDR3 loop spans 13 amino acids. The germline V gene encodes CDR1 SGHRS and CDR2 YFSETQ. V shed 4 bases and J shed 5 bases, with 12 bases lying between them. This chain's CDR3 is CASSVDGGYGYTF. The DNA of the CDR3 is TGCGCCAGCAGCGTCGATGGTGGGTATGGCTACACCTTC.

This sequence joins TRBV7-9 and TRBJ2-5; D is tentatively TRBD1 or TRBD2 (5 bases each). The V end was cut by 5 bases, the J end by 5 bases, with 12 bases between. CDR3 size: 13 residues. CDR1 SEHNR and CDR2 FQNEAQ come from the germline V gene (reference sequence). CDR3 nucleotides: TGTGCCAGCAGCGACCGAGGGGTCGAGACCCAGTACTTC. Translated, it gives CASSDRGVETQYF.

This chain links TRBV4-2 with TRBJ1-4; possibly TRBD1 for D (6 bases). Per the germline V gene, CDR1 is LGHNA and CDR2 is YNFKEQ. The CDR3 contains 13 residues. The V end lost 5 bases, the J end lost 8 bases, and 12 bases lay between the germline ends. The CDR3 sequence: CASSLGGDEKLFF. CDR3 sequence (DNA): TGTGCCAGCAGCTTAGGGGGGGACGAAAAACTGTTTTTT.

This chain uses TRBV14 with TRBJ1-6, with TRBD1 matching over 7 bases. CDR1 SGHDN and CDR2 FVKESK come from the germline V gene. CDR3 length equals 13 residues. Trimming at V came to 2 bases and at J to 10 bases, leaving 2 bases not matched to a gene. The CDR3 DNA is TGTGCCAGCAGCCAAAGACAGGGCTCACCCCTCCACTTT. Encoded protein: CASSQRQGSPLHF.

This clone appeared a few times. The CDR3 loop reads CASSSQDWAGTQYF. CDR3 DNA sequence: TGCGCCAGCAGCTCCCAGGACTGGGCGGGCACGCAGTATTTT. V is TRBV5-1 and J is TRBJ2-3; D is possibly TRBD2 (5 bases). This CDR3 is built from 14 residues. The ends were cut back, 3 bases at V and 9 bases at J, with 17 bases in the middle. CDR1 SGHRS and CDR2 YFSETQ come from the germline V gene.

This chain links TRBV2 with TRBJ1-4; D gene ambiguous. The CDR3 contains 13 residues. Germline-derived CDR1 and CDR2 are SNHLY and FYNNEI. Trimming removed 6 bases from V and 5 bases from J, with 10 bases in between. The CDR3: CASRRSANEKLFF. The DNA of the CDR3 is TGTGCCAGCAGAAGATCCGCGAATGAAAAACTGTTTTTT. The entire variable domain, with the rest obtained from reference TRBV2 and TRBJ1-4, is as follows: EPEVTQTPSHQVTQMGQEVILRCVPISNHLYFYWYRQILGQKVEFLVSFYNNEISEKSEIFDDQFSVERPDGSNFTLKIRSTKLEDSAMYFCASRRSANEKLFFGSGTQLSVL.

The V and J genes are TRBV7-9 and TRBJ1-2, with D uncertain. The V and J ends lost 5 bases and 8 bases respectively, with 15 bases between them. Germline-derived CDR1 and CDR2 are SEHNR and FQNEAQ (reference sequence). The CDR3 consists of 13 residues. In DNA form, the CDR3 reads TGTGCCAGCAGCCCCACCACAACGGGAGGCTACACCTTC. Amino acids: CASSPTTTGGYTF.

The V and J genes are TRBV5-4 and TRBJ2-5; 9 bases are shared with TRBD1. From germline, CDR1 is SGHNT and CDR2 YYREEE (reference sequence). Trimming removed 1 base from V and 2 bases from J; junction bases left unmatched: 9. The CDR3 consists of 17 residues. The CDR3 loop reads CASSLKTGGALQETQYF. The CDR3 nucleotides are TGTGCCAGCAGCTTGAAAACAGGGGGCGCCTTACAAGAGACCCAGTACTTC.

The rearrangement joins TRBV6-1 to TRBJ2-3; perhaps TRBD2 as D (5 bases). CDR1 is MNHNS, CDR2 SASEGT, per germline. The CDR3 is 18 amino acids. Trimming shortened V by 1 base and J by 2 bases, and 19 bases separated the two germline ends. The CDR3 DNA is TGTGCCAGCAGTGAAGGAGGGCGGTGGGGAGCTTCCACAGATACGCAGTATTTT. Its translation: CASSEGGRWGASTDTQYF.

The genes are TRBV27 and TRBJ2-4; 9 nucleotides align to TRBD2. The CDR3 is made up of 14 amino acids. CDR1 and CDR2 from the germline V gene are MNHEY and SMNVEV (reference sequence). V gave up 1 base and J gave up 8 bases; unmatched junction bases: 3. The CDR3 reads CASSLWGGGDIQYF. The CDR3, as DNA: TGTGCCAGCAGTTTATGGGGCGGGGGGGACATTCAGTACTTC.

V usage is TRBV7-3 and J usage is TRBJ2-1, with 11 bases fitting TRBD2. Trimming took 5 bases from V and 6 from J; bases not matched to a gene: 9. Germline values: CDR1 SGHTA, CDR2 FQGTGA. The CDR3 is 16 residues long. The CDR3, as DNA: TGTGCCAGCAGCCCGCGGGGGACTAGCGGCCTCAATGAGCAGTTCTTC. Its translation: CASSPRGTSGLNEQFF. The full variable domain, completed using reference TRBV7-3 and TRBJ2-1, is GAGVSQTPSNKVTEKGKYVELRCDPISGHTALYWYRQSLGQGPEFLIYFQGTGAADDSGLPNDRFFAVRPEGSVSTLKIQRTERGDSAVYLCASSPRGTSGLNEQFFGPGTRLTVL.

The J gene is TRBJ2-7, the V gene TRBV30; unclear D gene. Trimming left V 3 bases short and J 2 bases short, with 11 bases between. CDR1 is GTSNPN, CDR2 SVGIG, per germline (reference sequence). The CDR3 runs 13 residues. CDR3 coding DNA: TGTGCCTGGAGCGCTACCGAAACCTACGAGCAGTACTTC. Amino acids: CAWSATETYEQYF.

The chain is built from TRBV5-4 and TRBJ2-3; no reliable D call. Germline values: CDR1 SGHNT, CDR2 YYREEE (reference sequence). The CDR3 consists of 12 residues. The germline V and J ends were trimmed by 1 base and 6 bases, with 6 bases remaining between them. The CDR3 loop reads CASSLHDDTQYF. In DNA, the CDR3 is TGTGCCAGCAGCTTGCATGACGATACGCAGTATTTT.

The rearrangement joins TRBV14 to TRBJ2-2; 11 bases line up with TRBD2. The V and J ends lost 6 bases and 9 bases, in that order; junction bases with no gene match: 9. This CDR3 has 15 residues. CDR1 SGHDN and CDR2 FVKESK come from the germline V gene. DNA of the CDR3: TGTGCCAGCAGGCTAGCGGGAGGACCTGCCAGGGAGCTGTTTTTT. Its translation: CASRLAGGPARELFF.

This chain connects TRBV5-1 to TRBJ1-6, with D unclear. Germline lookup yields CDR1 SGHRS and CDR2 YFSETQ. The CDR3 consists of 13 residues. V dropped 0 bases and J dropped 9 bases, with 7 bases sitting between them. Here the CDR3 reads CASSLALGSPLHF. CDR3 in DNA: TGCGCCAGCAGCTTGGCCCTGGGTTCACCCCTCCACTTT.

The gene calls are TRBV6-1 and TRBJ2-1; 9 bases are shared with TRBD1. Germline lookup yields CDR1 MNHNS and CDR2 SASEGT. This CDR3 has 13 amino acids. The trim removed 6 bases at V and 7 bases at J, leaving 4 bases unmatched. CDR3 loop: CASSTGGVNEQFF. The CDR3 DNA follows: TGTGCCAGCAGCACAGGGGGCGTAAATGAGCAGTTCTTC.

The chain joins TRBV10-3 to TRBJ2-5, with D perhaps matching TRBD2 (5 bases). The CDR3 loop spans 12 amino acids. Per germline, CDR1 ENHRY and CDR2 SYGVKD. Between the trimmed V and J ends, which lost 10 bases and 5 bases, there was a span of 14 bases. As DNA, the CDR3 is TGTGCCACCCACCGGGAAGGGGAGACCCAGTACTTC. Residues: CATHREGETQYF.

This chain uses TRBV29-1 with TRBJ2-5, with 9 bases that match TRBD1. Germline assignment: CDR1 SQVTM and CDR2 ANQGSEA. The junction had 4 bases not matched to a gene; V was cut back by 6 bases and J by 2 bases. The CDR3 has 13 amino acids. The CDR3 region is CSVSDRGQETQYF. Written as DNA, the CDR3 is TGCAGCGTATCGGACAGGGGACAAGAGACCCAGTACTTC.

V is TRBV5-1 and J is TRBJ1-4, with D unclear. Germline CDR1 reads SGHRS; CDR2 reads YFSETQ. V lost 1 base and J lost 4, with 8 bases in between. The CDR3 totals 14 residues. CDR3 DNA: TGCGCCAGCAGCTTGACACAGATTAATGAAAAACTGTTTTTT. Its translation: CASSLTQINEKLFF.

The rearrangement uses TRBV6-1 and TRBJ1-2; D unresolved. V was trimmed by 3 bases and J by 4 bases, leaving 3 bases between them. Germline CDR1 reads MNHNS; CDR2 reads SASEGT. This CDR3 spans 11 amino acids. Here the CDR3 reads CASSDSYGYTF. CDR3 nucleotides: TGTGCCAGCAGTGACAGCTATGGCTACACCTTC.